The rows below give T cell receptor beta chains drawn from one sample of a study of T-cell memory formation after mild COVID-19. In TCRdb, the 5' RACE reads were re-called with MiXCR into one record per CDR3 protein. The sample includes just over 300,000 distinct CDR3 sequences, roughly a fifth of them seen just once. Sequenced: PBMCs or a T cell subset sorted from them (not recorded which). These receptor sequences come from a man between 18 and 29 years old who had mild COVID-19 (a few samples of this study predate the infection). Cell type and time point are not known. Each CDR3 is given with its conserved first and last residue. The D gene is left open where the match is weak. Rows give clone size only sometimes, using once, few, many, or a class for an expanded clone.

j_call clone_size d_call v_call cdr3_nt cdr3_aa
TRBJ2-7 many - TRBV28 TGTGCCAGCACGAGGGACGGAGGCTTCTACGAGCAGTACTTC CASTRDGGFYEQYF
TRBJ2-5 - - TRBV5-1 TGCGCCAGCAGCCCTGGCTCAGGGGGGGGAGAGACCCAGTACTTC CASSPGSGGGETQYF
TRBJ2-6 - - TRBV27 TGTGCCAGCAGTCCCAGGGGATCTGGGGCCAACGTCCTGACTTTC CASSPRGSGANVLTF
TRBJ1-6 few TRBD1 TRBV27 TGTGCCAGCAACCTGGGGACAGCCAATTCACCCCTCCACTTT CASNLGTANSPLHF
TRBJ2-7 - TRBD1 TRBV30 TGTGCCTGGAGCTTAGCCGGGACAGGCTACGAGCAGTACTTC CAWSLAGTGYEQYF
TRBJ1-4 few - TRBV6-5 TGTGCCAGCAGTTACTCAGAAGGGATGGGTGAAAAACTGTTTTTT CASSYSEGMGEKLFF
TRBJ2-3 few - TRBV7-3 TGTGCCAGCAGCTACGGGGGCAGAAGGGTAGATACGCAGTATTTT CASSYGGRRVDTQYF
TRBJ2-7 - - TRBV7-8 TGTGCCAGCAGCCCGCGCGTCAGGAATTACGAGCAGTACTTC CASSPRVRNYEQYF
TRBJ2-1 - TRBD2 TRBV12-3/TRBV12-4 TGTGCCAGCAGTGCCTGGACTAGCGCCTCAGACAATGAGCAGTTCTTC CASSAWTSASDNEQFF
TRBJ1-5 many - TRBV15 TGTGCCACCAGCAGAAACGTAAGGCAGGCCCAGCATTTT CATSRNVRQAQHF
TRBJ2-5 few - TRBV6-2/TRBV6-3 TGTGCCAGCAGTTCGAGACGGGGGCCCCAGTACTTC CASSSRRGPQYF
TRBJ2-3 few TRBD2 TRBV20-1 TGCAGTGCCGGGGGGGGCGCACTAGATACGCAGTATTTT CSAGGGALDTQYF
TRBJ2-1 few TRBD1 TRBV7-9 TGTGCCAGCAGCCGAGATCCCGGGACAGGGGACAATGAGCAGTTCTTC CASSRDPGTGDNEQFF
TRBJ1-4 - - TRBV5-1 TGCGCCAGCAGCTTGGCCCTCGGTAATGAAAAACTGTTTTTT CASSLALGNEKLFF
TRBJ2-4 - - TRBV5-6 TGTGCCACCCAGACTTTAGCCAAAAACATTCAGTACTTC CATQTLAKNIQYF
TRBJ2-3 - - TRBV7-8 TGTGCCAGCAGGGGCGAGGGCCGCGACACAGATACGCAGTATTTT CASRGEGRDTDTQYF
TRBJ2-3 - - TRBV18 TGTGCCAGCTCACCTGGGACAACCCGGGATACGCAGTATTTT CASSPGTTRDTQYF
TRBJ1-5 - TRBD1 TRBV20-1 TGCAGTGCTAGATCGCGCCCTGGACAGGGATATCAGCCCCAGCATTTT CSARSRPGQGYQPQHF
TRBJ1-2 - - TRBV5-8 TGTGCCAGCAGCTTTCGGCAGGGTGGCTATGGCTACACCTTC CASSFRQGGYGYTF